This passage covers 25 T cell receptor beta chains from one sample sequenced in a study of response to subunit inactivated influenza vaccine. TCRdb used MiXCR to reprocess the RT-PCR reads, holding one entry per CDR3 protein. The sample has approximately 310,000 distinct CDR3 sequences; just over 20% are singletons. The source material was PBMCs from blood, sampled about 19 months after vaccination. Receptors originate from a man aged 50 to 69 who received an inactivated influenza vaccine.

The chain has TRBV7-9 and TRBJ2-5; maybe TRBD1 (7 bases). Trimming stripped 5 bases from V and 2 bases from J, with 15 bases between. Germline values: CDR1 SEHNR, CDR2 FQNEAQ (reference sequence). The CDR3 runs 15 residues. The CDR3 DNA sequence: TGTGCCAGCAGCCAGGGGGGCAGGACTCAAGAGACCCAGTACTTC. Its translation: CASSQGGRTQETQYF.

J is TRBJ2-1 and V is TRBV5-1; no clear D gene. The CDR3 contains 13 residues. Trimming took off 4 bases at V and 7 bases at J, with 12 bases between the two ends. Germline CDR1 is SGHRS and CDR2 is YFSETQ. Here the CDR3 DNA reads TGCGCCAGCAGCCCTACCTCGGTGAATGAGCAGTTCTTC. This encodes CASSPTSVNEQFF.

Points on this clonotype: One end of the junction varies from germline; a read error may be responsible. The chain employs TRBV3-1 and TRBJ1-3; D gene ambiguous. Germline CDR1 reads LGHDT; CDR2 reads YNNKEL (reference sequence). CDR3 size: 15 residues. The CDR3 region has the DNA TGTGCCAGCTGCCATCGGACTCTCTCTGGAAACACCATATATTTT. Its protein is CASCHRTLSGNTIYF.

This clonotype has a handful of counts. The chain recombines TRBV6-2 or TRBV6-3 with TRBJ1-6, with D hard to call. Germline V lookup: CDR1 MNHEY, CDR2 SVGEGT. Between the trimmed V and J ends, which lost 7 bases and 9 bases, there was a span of 10 bases. The CDR3 runs to 12 residues. CDR3 in DNA: TGTGCCAGCAACAAGGGTCTTTCACCCCTCCACTTT. Protein: CASNKGLSPLHF.

This chain joins TRBV9 and TRBJ1-2; no reliable D call. Germline V lookup: CDR1 SGDLS, CDR2 YYNGEE. Trimming stripped 0 bases from V and 5 bases from J, with 5 bases between. This CDR3 contains 12 residues. The CDR3 loop reads CASSVAQYGYTF. The CDR3 DNA reads TGTGCCAGCAGCGTAGCTCAGTATGGCTACACCTTC.

This clonotype was seen a few times. Written as DNA, the CDR3 is TGTGCCATCAGGAGAGGTTCCGGGACAGGGATCTACAATGAGCAGTTCTTC. Amino acids: CAIRRGSGTGIYNEQFF. The genes are TRBV10-3 and TRBJ2-1; 9 bases fit TRBD1. V gave up 6 bases and J gave up 3 bases; unmatched junction bases: 12. This CDR3 has 17 amino acids. CDR1 and CDR2 (germline): ENHRY, SYGVKD.

The V call is TRBV6-5, the J call TRBJ1-1; D ambiguous. The CDR3 spans 14 residues. The V and J ends lost 8 bases and 4 bases respectively, with 17 bases between them. Germline CDR1 reads MNHEY; CDR2 reads SVGAGI. CDR3 protein: CASRLGSGITEAFF. The CDR3 nucleotides are TGTGCCAGCCGTTTGGGGTCGGGCATCACTGAAGCTTTCTTT.

This clonotype has just a few counts. This rearrangement joins TRBV28 to TRBJ2-1; 8 bases line up with TRBD2. The CDR3 is 14 residues long. Looked up from germline, CDR1 is MDHEN and CDR2 is SYDVKM. The V segment lost 2 bases and the J segment 4 bases; nucleotides outside the gene matches: 1. For the CDR3, the DNA is TGTGCCAGCAGTTTAGTAGCGGGGTACAATGAGCAGTTCTTC. Translating it yields CASSLVAGYNEQFF.

The table lists this clonotype with a few counts. The chain couples TRBV29-1 to TRBJ1-1; 8 bases line up with TRBD1. Per the germline V gene, CDR1 is SQVTM and CDR2 is ANQGSEA. The V segment lost 3 bases and the J segment 4 bases; nucleotides outside the gene matches: 10. This CDR3 is 15 amino acids long. The CDR3: CSVDYSGGATTEAFF. CDR3 DNA: TGCAGCGTTGATTATTCAGGGGGCGCGACCACTGAAGCTTTCTTT. Together with reference TRBV29-1 and TRBJ1-1, the CDR3 gives the full variable domain: SAVISQKPSRDICQRGTSLTIQCQVDSQVTMMFWYRQQPGQSLTLIATANQGSEATYESGFVIDKFPISRPNLTFSTLTVSNMSPEDSSIYLCSVDYSGGATTEAFFGQGTRLTVV.

This clonotype occurred a few times. Just one base apart from a much larger clone, this may be a read error. The chain recombines TRBV7-2 with TRBJ2-3, with D maybe TRBD2 (6 bases). The CDR3 length is 14 residues. The germline V gene encodes CDR1 SGHTA and CDR2 FQGNSA. Trimming stripped 6 bases from V and 0 bases from J, with 10 bases between. The CDR3 coding sequence is TGTGCCAGCAGTCCCGGGACTAGCACAGATACGCAGTATTTT. Its protein product is CASSPGTSTDTQYF.

This clonotype came up many times. This CDR3 reads CSARTPNSGNTIYF. The CDR3 region has the DNA TGCAGTGCTAGGACACCTAACTCTGGAAACACCATATATTTT. The chain has TRBV20-1 and TRBJ1-3; D is unresolved. Per germline, CDR1 DFQATT and CDR2 SNEGSKA (reference sequence). V gave up 3 bases and J gave up 0 bases, with 9 bases separating them. This CDR3 is built from 14 residues.

The chain carries TRBV24-1 and TRBJ2-5, with 12 positions matching TRBD1. This CDR3 has 16 amino acids. CDR1 is KGHDR and CDR2 is SFDVKD in the germline V gene. Trimming removed 4 bases from V and 7 bases from J; junction bases left unmatched: 9. CDR3 DNA sequence: TGTGCCACCAGTGACCAGGGACAGGGGGCATTTGGGACCCAGTACTTC. It specifies CATSDQGQGAFGTQYF.

The sample holds a few counts of this clonotype. V usage is TRBV29-1 and J usage is TRBJ1-1; D call uncertain. Germline V CDR1 and CDR2: SQVTM, ANQGSEA. The V and J ends lost 7 bases and 2 bases respectively, with 8 bases between them. The CDR3 length is 11 residues. In nucleotides, the CDR3 is TGCAGCGGACGATTTAACACTGAAGCTTTCTTT. The encoded protein is CSGRFNTEAFF.

This clonotype was picked up a small number of times. The rearrangement joins TRBV20-1 to TRBJ2-1; D is undetermined. The CDR3 contains 14 residues. V was cut by 6 bases and J by 0 bases, with 12 bases left in between. Per germline, CDR1 DFQATT and CDR2 SNEGSKA (reference sequence). CDR3 in DNA: TGCAGTGCCATACATCCGAGCTCCTACAATGAGCAGTTCTTC. This codes for CSAIHPSSYNEQFF.

The chain recombines TRBV6-5 with TRBJ1-5, with 8 bases matching TRBD1. The CDR3 is 17 residues long. The germline V gene has CDR1 MNHEY and CDR2 SVGAGI. The V and J ends lost 2 bases and 1 base, in that order; junction bases with no gene match: 7. As DNA, the CDR3 is TGTGCCAGCAGTTACCCAACAGGGGGAACGAGCAATCAGCCCCAGCATTTT. Protein: CASSYPTGGTSNQPQHF.

In this sample, this clonotype turned up many times. The chain employs TRBV5-1 and TRBJ1-2; 7 nucleotides agree with TRBD1. The CDR3 extends over 14 amino acids. Per germline, CDR1 SGHRS and CDR2 YFSETQ. J gave up 0 bases and V 6 bases, and 5 bases lay outside the gene matches. CDR3 nucleotides: TGCGCCAGCAAAAGGGACAGATCTAACTATGGCTACACCTTC. Amino acids: CASKRDRSNYGYTF. The variable domain in full, completed from reference TRBV5-1 and TRBJ1-2, reads KAGVTQTPRYLIKTRGQQVTLSCSPISGHRSVSWYQQTPGQGLQFLFEYFSETQRNKGNFPGRFSGRQFSNSRSEMNVSTLELGDSALYLCASKRDRSNYGYTFGSGTRLTVV.

The V and J genes are TRBV7-9 and TRBJ1-4; no clear D gene. CDR3 length equals 16 residues. V was shortened by 0 bases and J by 1 base, with 9 bases between the two germline ends. Germline V lookup: CDR1 SEHNR, CDR2 FQNEAQ (reference sequence). Here the CDR3 DNA reads TGTGCCAGCAGCTTAGCTTGGGCGGAAACTAATGAAAAACTGTTTTTT. This encodes CASSLAWAETNEKLFF.

The chain is built from TRBV29-1 and TRBJ1-2; D unclear. Trimming pared 4 bases from V and 1 base from J, leaving 13 bases between. The germline CDR1 and CDR2 sequences are SQVTM and ANQGSEA. This CDR3 spans 14 amino acids. The CDR3 here is CSVGIDTLNYGYTF. The DNA of the CDR3 is TGCAGCGTTGGAATAGACACACTTAACTATGGCTACACCTTC. Combining the CDR3 with reference TRBV29-1 and TRBJ1-2 gives the whole variable domain SAVISQKPSRDICQRGTSLTIQCQVDSQVTMMFWYRQQPGQSLTLIATANQGSEATYESGFVIDKFPISRPNLTFSTLTVSNMSPEDSSIYLCSVGIDTLNYGYTFGSGTRLTVV.

The chain joins TRBV27 to TRBJ1-6, with D possibly being TRBD1 (5 bases). In germline, CDR1 is MNHEY, CDR2 SMNVEV (reference sequence). This CDR3 is 13 amino acids long. Trimming took off 7 bases at V and 9 bases at J, with 13 bases between the two ends. The CDR3 reads CASNRDSGSPLHF. The CDR3 nucleotides are TGTGCCAGCAACCGGGACTCTGGTTCACCCCTCCACTTT.

This clonotype was seen more than once but under ten times. The CDR3 nucleotides read TGTGCCAGCAGTCTGGACAGTAGTATAGCCAAAAACATTCAGTACTTC. It translates to CASSLDSSIAKNIQYF. The gene calls are TRBV6-1 and TRBJ2-4; perhaps TRBD1 as D (6 bases). V was cut by 5 bases and J by 0 bases, with 14 bases left in between. The CDR3 contains 16 residues. Per the germline V gene, CDR1 is MNHNS and CDR2 is SASEGT.

V gene TRBV20-1 combines with J gene TRBJ2-1; D ambiguous. The CDR3 runs to 15 residues. The V gene's germline CDR1 is DFQATT and CDR2 SNEGSKA (reference sequence). Trimming removed 3 bases at V and 3 bases at J, with 15 bases between. For the CDR3, the DNA is TGCAGTGCTAGCAGGTCCGGGCGGTTCTACAATGAGCAGTTCTTC. Protein sequence: CSASRSGRFYNEQFF.

A few counts support this clonotype. The rearrangement joins TRBV4-3 to TRBJ2-5; D may be TRBD1 (5 bases). The CDR3 is 15 residues long. Trimming removed 1 base from V and 2 bases from J, with 11 bases in between. The germline V gene has CDR1 LGHNA and CDR2 YSLEER. CDR3 bases: TGCGCCAGCAGCCAAGGTCAAGGGGCACAAGAGACCCAGTACTTC. Its translation: CASSQGQGAQETQYF.

The table lists this clonotype with many counts. The gene calls are TRBV29-1 and TRBJ1-1; tentatively, D is TRBD1 (5 bases). The CDR3 sequence is 12 residues long. The ends were cut back, 6 bases at V and 0 bases at J, with 8 bases in the middle. Germline V gene data show CDR1 as SQVTM and CDR2 as ANQGSEA. The CDR3 is CSVGRMNTEAFF. The CDR3 nucleotides are TGCAGCGTGGGACGGATGAACACTGAAGCTTTCTTT.

This clonotype was detected a few times. The chain couples TRBV6-1 to TRBJ1-5; no clear D gene. Trimming pared 6 bases from V and 5 bases from J, leaving 11 bases between. The length of the CDR3 is 13 residues. In germline, CDR1 is MNHNS, CDR2 SASEGT. The CDR3 sequence is CASSPYLYQPQHF. CDR3 DNA: TGTGCCAGCAGCCCCTATCTTTATCAGCCCCAGCATTTT.

This clonotype was seen at least ten times. The V gene is TRBV12-3 or TRBV12-4, the J gene TRBJ1-5, with 7 bases that match TRBD1. The trim removed 4 bases at V and 6 bases at J, leaving 12 bases unmatched. This CDR3 comprises 16 residues. The CDR3 here is CASSSSTGTRGQPQHF. DNA of the CDR3: TGTGCCAGCAGTTCCTCGACAGGGACGAGGGGTCAGCCCCAGCATTTT.